The 27 T cell receptor beta chains reported below all come from one sample, sequenced in a study of cytomegalovirus exposure and HLA in healthy donors. 60 Vbeta and 13 Jbeta primers were used in PCR. Assay used: immunoSEQ multiplex PCR; TCRdb lists only in-frame clones, some missing. The table lists some 150,000 clones, roughly 76% of them singletons. The sample was PBMCs. The receptors shown here come from a woman aged 50 to 60 in good health and CMV-seronegative.

The chain has TRBV6-1 and TRBJ2-4, with 10 nucleotides matching TRBD2. This CDR3 contains 15 residues. CDR1 and CDR2 from the germline V gene are MNHNS and SASEGT. J lost 6 bases, V lost 5 bases, and 7 bases had no gene match. The CDR3 protein is CASSLLAGAANIQYF. CDR3 nucleotide sequence: TGTGCCAGCAGTCTCCTAGCGGGAGCCGCAAACATTCAGTACTTC.

V is TRBV6-5 and J is TRBJ1-1; D uncertain. The germline V gene has CDR1 MNHEY and CDR2 SVGAGI. There are 13 residues in the CDR3. The germline V and J ends were trimmed by 6 bases and 0 bases, with 8 bases remaining between them. DNA of the CDR3: TGTGCCAGCAGCACCACACTGAACACTGAAGCTTTCTTT. Translating it yields CASSTTLNTEAFF.

This sequence joins TRBV19 and TRBJ2-7, with 7 bases that match TRBD2. The V segment lost 5 bases and the J segment 1 base; nucleotides outside the gene matches: 2. Germline V gene sequence: CDR1 LNHDA, CDR2 SQIVND (reference sequence). The CDR3 is made up of 13 amino acids. CDR3 coding DNA: TGTGCCAGTAGTGCGGGAGCTTCCTACGAGCAGTACTTC. The encoded protein is CASSAGASYEQYF.

The CDR3 protein is CAWSLGDRAHEQYF. The CDR3 bases are TGTGCCTGGAGCCTAGGGGACAGGGCCCACGAGCAGTACTTC. The chain joins TRBV30 to TRBJ2-7; 9 nucleotides align to TRBD1. The trim removed 3 bases at V and 5 bases at J, leaving 8 bases unmatched. The CDR3 spans 14 residues. Germline CDR1 and CDR2: GTSNPN and SVGIG (reference sequence).

The chain uses TRBV19 and TRBJ2-7; TRBD1 or TRBD2 may be the D gene (5 bases each). The CDR3 runs to 13 residues. Germline V gene sequence: CDR1 LNHDA, CDR2 SQIVND (reference sequence). Trimming left V 10 bases short and J 4 bases short, with 17 bases between. The CDR3 DNA reads TGTGCCACTAGCCCTAGGGGTGGGTACGAGCAGTACTTC. Its protein product is CATSPRGGYEQYF.

This chain connects TRBV6-5 to TRBJ1-2; 7 bases match TRBD1. The CDR3 is 14 amino acids. The germline gives CDR1 MNHEY, CDR2 SVGAGI. Trimming cost V 5 bases and J 2 bases; bases outside gene matches: 5. The CDR3 reads CASSAWTGNYGYTF. The CDR3 nucleotides read TGTGCCAGCAGTGCCTGGACAGGAAACTATGGCTACACCTTC.

V and J are TRBV6-5 and TRBJ2-3, with D possibly being TRBD1 (5 bases). Per the germline V gene, CDR1 is MNHEY and CDR2 is SVGAGI. The CDR3 is made up of 14 amino acids. V dropped 6 bases and J dropped 3 bases, with 13 bases sitting between them. The DNA for the CDR3 is TGTGCCAGCAGGGTATCAGGGTCAACAGATACGCAGTATTTT. Its translation: CASRVSGSTDTQYF.

The chain combines TRBV15 with TRBJ1-2, with TRBD1 matching 11 bases. There are 17 residues in the CDR3. V trimming: 1 base; J trimming: 5 bases; junction bases outside the gene matches: 9. The germline CDR1 and CDR2 sequences are LNHNV and YYDKDF (reference sequence). CDR3 loop: CATSRGTTGTGGYGYTF. The CDR3 nucleotides read TGTGCCACCAGCAGAGGCACTACCGGGACAGGGGGATATGGCTACACCTTC.

This sequence joins TRBV4-3 and TRBJ1-2; TRBD1 agrees at 10 bases. V trimming: 0 bases; J trimming: 4 bases; junction bases outside the gene matches: 8. The germline V gene has CDR1 LGHNA and CDR2 YSLEER. The CDR3 loop spans 17 amino acids. This CDR3 reads CASSQDVSRDRGYGYTF. The CDR3, as DNA: TGCGCCAGCAGCCAAGATGTTAGCCGGGACAGGGGCTATGGCTACACCTTC.

This clone has only a few counts. The V and J genes are TRBV19 and TRBJ1-5; D uncertain. The CDR3 sequence is 16 residues long. Germline V gene sequence: CDR1 LNHDA, CDR2 SQIVND (reference sequence). V lost 5 bases, J lost 5 bases, and 19 bases lay in between. The CDR3 loop is CASSDTPGNLYQPQHF. The CDR3 DNA reads as TGTGCCAGTAGTGACACCCCCGGGAACTTGTATCAGCCCCAGCATTTT.

V and J are TRBV7-2 and TRBJ2-1; 8 bases fit TRBD1. Looked up from germline, CDR1 is SGHTA and CDR2 is FQGNSA. This CDR3 spans 14 amino acids. With 5 bases clipped from V and 7 bases from J, the junction kept 7 bases outside the gene matches. The CDR3 sequence: CASSPGQARNEQFF. CDR3 bases: TGTGCCAGCAGCCCGGGACAGGCTAGGAATGAGCAGTTCTTC. The full variable domain, completed using reference TRBV7-2 and TRBJ2-1, is GAGVSQSPSNKVTEKGKDVELRCDPISGHTALYWYRQSLGQGLEFLIYFQGNSAPDKSGLPSDRFSAERTGGSVSTLTIQRTQQEDSAVYLCASSPGQARNEQFFGPGTRLTVL.

This clone showed up just a few times. This sequence joins TRBV5-1 and TRBJ2-3; TRBD2 is a possible D gene (6 bases). Trimming stripped 0 bases from V and 1 base from J, with 12 bases between. This CDR3 comprises 16 residues. Germline V gives CDR1 SGHRS, CDR2 YFSETQ. CDR3 DNA sequence: TGCGCCAGCAGCTTGGATAGGGGAGGTGGCACAGATACGCAGTATTTT. This codes for CASSLDRGGGTDTQYF.

V usage is TRBV11-2 and J usage is TRBJ2-1, with TRBD2 matching over 7 bases. There are 16 residues in the CDR3. Germline CDR1 is SGHAT and CDR2 is FQNNGV. V lost 4 bases, J lost 2 bases, and 8 bases stayed unmatched. The CDR3 loop reads CASSSFSLAAYNEQFF. The DNA for the CDR3 is TGTGCCAGCAGCTCCTTTAGCCTAGCGGCCTACAATGAGCAGTTCTTC.

The table lists this clone with a few counts. The DNA of the CDR3 is TGTGCCAGCAGCGCGACAGGGATGGACACTGAAGCTTTCTTT. As protein: CASSATGMDTEAFF. This chain joins TRBV9 and TRBJ1-1; 7 nucleotides match TRBD1. The trim removed 3 bases at V and 3 bases at J, leaving 5 bases unmatched. Germline CDR1 reads SGDLS; CDR2 reads YYNGEE. The CDR3 totals 14 residues.

The chain has TRBV10-3 and TRBJ2-1; no clear D gene. CDR1 ENHRY and CDR2 SYGVKD come from the germline V gene. The CDR3 has 16 residues. V was trimmed by 5 bases and J by 2 bases, leaving 16 bases between them. CDR3 DNA: TGTGCCATCAGTCTTAACACCGGGTCCGCCTACAATGAGCAGTTCTTC. This codes for CAISLNTGSAYNEQFF.

The chain combines TRBV10-3 with TRBJ1-5, with unresolved D. Trimming stripped 8 bases from V and 1 base from J, with 9 bases between. This CDR3 spans 13 amino acids. The germline V gene encodes CDR1 ENHRY and CDR2 SYGVKD. The DNA of the CDR3 is TGTGCCATCTCTGAAGAGAGCAATCAGCCCCAGCATTTT. This sequence encodes CAISEESNQPQHF.

The chain combines TRBV6-1 with TRBJ2-2; 10 bases are a match to TRBD2. J was trimmed by 1 base and V by 8 bases; bases with no gene match: 4. Germline V lookup: CDR1 MNHNS, CDR2 SASEGT. The CDR3 totals 15 residues. Here the CDR3 DNA reads TGTGCCAGCGGCTGGACTAGCGGGAACACCGGGGAGCTGTTTTTT. Translating gives CASGWTSGNTGELFF.

The chain has TRBV11-2 and TRBJ1-1, with D hard to call. V lost 1 base and J 1 base, leaving 7 bases between the germline ends. The CDR3 totals 14 residues. Germline V gene data show CDR1 as SGHAT and CDR2 as FQNNGV. The CDR3 nucleotides are TGTGCCAGCAGCTTAGGCGGGAAGAACACTGAAGCTTTCTTT. It specifies CASSLGGKNTEAFF.

The chain recombines TRBV11-2 with TRBJ2-7; perhaps TRBD2 as D (7 bases). V lost 5 bases and J 7 bases, leaving 21 bases between the germline ends. The CDR3 has 15 amino acids. Looked up from germline, CDR1 is SGHAT and CDR2 is FQNNGV. In nucleotides, the CDR3 is TGTGCCAGCAGCAAGGGGGTAGCGGGCATGGGGGAGCAGTACTTC. Translated: CASSKGVAGMGEQYF.

This clone appeared a few times. The chain couples TRBV6-1 to TRBJ1-5; D gene unclear. Trimming removed 6 bases at V and 5 bases at J, with 14 bases between. The V gene's germline CDR1 is MNHNS and CDR2 SASEGT. The CDR3 length is 14 residues. In DNA, the CDR3 is TGTGCCAGCAGCCCCGTTTCCGGGGATCAGCCCCAGCATTTT. Its translation: CASSPVSGDQPQHF.

This chain connects TRBV5-1 to TRBJ2-7, with 15 bases lining up with TRBD2. Germline V gives CDR1 SGHRS, CDR2 YFSETQ. The CDR3 totals 14 residues. With V trimmed by 4 bases and J by 7 bases, 3 bases remained unmatched. The CDR3 protein is CASSSGLAGGEQYF. CDR3 in DNA: TGCGCCAGCAGCAGCGGACTAGCGGGGGGGGAGCAGTACTTC.

This sequence joins TRBV4-2 and TRBJ1-3; D is unclear. CDR1 is LGHNA, CDR2 YNFKEQ, per germline. The CDR3 contains 18 residues. V was shortened by 2 bases and J by 3 bases, with 20 bases between the two germline ends. CDR3: CASSQTALRGLGGNTIYF. The CDR3 nucleotides read TGTGCCAGCAGCCAAACGGCTCTGCGAGGTCTTGGTGGAAACACCATATATTTT.

The sample holds one count of this clone. This CDR3 is CASSLLGGYNSPLHF. In nucleotides, the CDR3 is TGTGCCAGCAGCTTGTTAGGGGGTTATAATTCACCCCTCCACTTT. The chain couples TRBV5-6 to TRBJ1-6; possibly TRBD1 for D (6 bases). V was clipped by 1 base and J by 4 bases, with 9 bases between them. The germline CDR1 and CDR2 sequences are SGHDT and YYEEEE. The CDR3 is 15 residues long.

J is TRBJ2-1 and V is TRBV13, with 8 bases fitting TRBD1. The V gene end was trimmed by 0 bases and the J gene end by 7 bases; junction bases not matched to a gene: 2. The CDR3 spans 14 residues. Germline assignment: CDR1 PRHDT and CDR2 FYEKMQ (reference sequence). CDR3 sequence: CASSLGRGLNEQFF. CDR3 coding DNA: TGTGCCAGCAGCTTAGGCAGGGGGCTAAATGAGCAGTTCTTC.

The chain is built from TRBV6-1 and TRBJ1-5, with 7 bases matching TRBD1. From germline, CDR1 is MNHNS and CDR2 SASEGT. Germline trimming cut 10 bases from V and 7 bases from J; bases unmatched to any gene: 7. This CDR3 spans 12 amino acids. CDR3 DNA sequence: TGTGCCACCTACAGGGGAGACCAGCCCCAGCATTTT. It encodes CATYRGDQPQHF.

V usage is TRBV29-1 and J usage is TRBJ2-3; 9 bases map to TRBD2. The CDR3 has 18 amino acids. Germline values: CDR1 SQVTM, CDR2 ANQGSEA. J was trimmed by 3 bases and V by 1 base; bases with no gene match: 14. Here the CDR3 DNA reads TGCAGCGTTGAAGTCCCTTCGGCGGGAGGGCCTTGGACAGATACGCAGTATTTT. Protein sequence: CSVEVPSAGGPWTDTQYF.

This sequence joins TRBV28 and TRBJ2-1; TRBD2 matches at 10 bases. The germline CDR1 and CDR2 sequences are MDHEN and SYDVKM. V shed 6 bases and J 5 bases; nucleotides not matched to a gene: 7. The CDR3 extends over 15 amino acids. CDR3 region: CASSHIAGGNNEQFF. Here the CDR3 DNA reads TGTGCCAGCAGCCATATAGCGGGAGGAAACAATGAGCAGTTCTTC. The whole variable domain, filled in from reference TRBV28 and TRBJ2-1, reads DVKVTQSSRYLVKRTGEKVFLECVQDMDHENMFWYRQDPGLGLRLIYFSYDVKMKEKGDIPEGYSVSREKKERFSLILESASTNQTSMYLCASSHIAGGNNEQFFGPGTRLTVL.